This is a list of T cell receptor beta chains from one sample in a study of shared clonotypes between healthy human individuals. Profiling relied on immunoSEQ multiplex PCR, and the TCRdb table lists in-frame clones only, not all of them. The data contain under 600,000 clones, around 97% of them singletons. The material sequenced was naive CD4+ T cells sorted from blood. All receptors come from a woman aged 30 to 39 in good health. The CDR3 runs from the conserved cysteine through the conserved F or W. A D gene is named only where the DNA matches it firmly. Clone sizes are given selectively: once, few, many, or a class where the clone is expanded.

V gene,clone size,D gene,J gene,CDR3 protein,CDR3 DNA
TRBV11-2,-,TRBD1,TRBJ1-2,CASSFDRDYGYTF,TGTGCCAGCAGCTTTGACAGGGACTATGGCTACACCTTC
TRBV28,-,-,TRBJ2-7,CASSPTVSYEQYF,TGTGCCAGCAGTCCGACAGTGTCGTACGAGCAGTACTTC
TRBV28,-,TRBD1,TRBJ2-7,CASSLQGRSFYEQYF,TGTGCCAGCAGCTTACAGGGGCGATCCTTCTACGAGCAGTACTTC
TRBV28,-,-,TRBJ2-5,CASLTEGGNVETQYF,TGTGCCAGCCTAACGGAGGGCGGGAATGTAGAGACCCAGTACTTC
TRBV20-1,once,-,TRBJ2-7,CSASRALEQYF,TGCAGTGCTAGTAGGGCGTTGGAGCAGTACTTC
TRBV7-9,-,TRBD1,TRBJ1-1,CASSPQGSAGGSNTEAFF,TGTGCCAGCAGCCCACAGGGTTCGGCAGGGGGTAGCAACACTGAAGCTTTCTTT
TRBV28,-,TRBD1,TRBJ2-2,CASSLRGLDTGELFF,TGTGCCAGCAGTTTAAGGGGGCTGGACACCGGGGAGCTGTTTTTT
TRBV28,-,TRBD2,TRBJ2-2,CASSQRLGAGGNTGELFF,TGTGCCAGCAGTCAACGCCTAGGAGCGGGAGGTAACACCGGGGAGCTGTTTTTT
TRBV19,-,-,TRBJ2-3,CASSIGGLPGSGTDTQYF,TGTGCCAGTAGTATAGGGGGCCTTCCGGGCTCCGGCACAGATACGCAGTATTTT
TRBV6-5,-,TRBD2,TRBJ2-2,CASSLAGDNTGELFF,TGTGCCAGCAGTCTAGCGGGAGACAACACCGGGGAGCTGTTTTTT
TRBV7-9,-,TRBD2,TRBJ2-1,CASVMGLPPYNEQFF,TGTGCCAGCGTAATGGGACTACCTCCCTACAATGAGCAGTTCTTC
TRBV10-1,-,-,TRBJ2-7,CASSESGAGYEQYF,TGCGCCAGCAGTGAATCAGGGGCAGGGTACGAGCAGTACTTC
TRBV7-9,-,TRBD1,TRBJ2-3,CASSQNPQGAGDTQYF,TGTGCCAGCAGCCAAAACCCCCAGGGGGCTGGAGATACGCAGTATTTT
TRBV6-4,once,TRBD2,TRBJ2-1,CASRPLAGVSYNEQFF,TGTGCCAGCAGACCCCTAGCGGGAGTCTCCTACAATGAGCAGTTCTTC
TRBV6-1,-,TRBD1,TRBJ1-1,CASSTRQGADTEAFF,TGTGCCAGCAGCACTCGACAGGGGGCGGACACTGAAGCTTTCTTT
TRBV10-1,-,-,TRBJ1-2,CASSDSNRGYTF,TGCGCCAGCAGTGATTCCAACCGGGGCTACACCTTC
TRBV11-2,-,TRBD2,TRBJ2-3,CASSSGLAGRWADTQYF,TGTGCCAGCAGCTCCGGACTAGCGGGAAGGTGGGCAGATACGCAGTATTTT
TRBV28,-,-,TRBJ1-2,CASREYGYTF,TGTGCCAGCAGGGAATATGGCTACACCTTC
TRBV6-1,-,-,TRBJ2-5,CASRSTRVETQYF,TGTGCCAGCAGGTCGACAAGGGTCGAGACCCAGTACTTC
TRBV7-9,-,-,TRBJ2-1,CASSQTSDFYNEQFF,TGTGCCAGCAGCCAAACCAGCGATTTTTACAATGAGCAGTTCTTC
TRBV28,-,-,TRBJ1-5,CASSTGANNQPQHF,TGTGCCAGCAGTACAGGAGCCAACAATCAGCCCCAGCATTTT
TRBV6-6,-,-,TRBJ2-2,CASSFRVINTGELFF,TGTGCCAGCAGTTTCAGGGTGATCAACACCGGGGAGCTGTTTTTT
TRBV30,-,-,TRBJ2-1,CAWSQADLYNEQFF,TGTGCCTGGAGCCAAGCGGACTTATACAATGAGCAGTTCTTC
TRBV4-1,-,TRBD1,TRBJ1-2,CASSPRDRGRLDYGYTF,TGCGCCAGCAGCCCCCGGGACAGGGGTAGGTTAGACTATGGCTACACCTTC
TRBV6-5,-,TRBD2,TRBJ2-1,CASRPTSGPTYEQFF,TGTGCCAGCAGACCTACTAGCGGACCAACGTATGAGCAGTTCTTC
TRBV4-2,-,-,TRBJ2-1,CASSQAPQGNEQFF,TGTGCCAGCAGCCAAGCACCCCAGGGGAATGAGCAGTTCTTC
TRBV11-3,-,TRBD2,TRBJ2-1,CASSPGRGSYNEQFF,TGTGCCAGCAGCCCGGGACGCGGGAGTTACAATGAGCAGTTCTTC
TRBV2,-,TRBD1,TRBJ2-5,CASGDRGGRETQYF,TGTGCCAGCGGCGACAGGGGTGGGCGAGAGACCCAGTACTTC
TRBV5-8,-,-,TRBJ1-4,CASSLVSTQLATNEKLFF,TGTGCCAGCAGCTTGGTGAGCACACAGCTTGCAACTAATGAAAAACTGTTTTTT
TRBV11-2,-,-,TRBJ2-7,CASSSPLTGRRDEQYF,TGTGCCAGCAGCTCACCCCTGACAGGCCGCCGGGACGAGCAGTACTTC
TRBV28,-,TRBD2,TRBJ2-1,CASSLSGTGYNEQFF,TGTGCCAGCAGTTTGAGCGGGACCGGCTACAATGAGCAGTTCTTC